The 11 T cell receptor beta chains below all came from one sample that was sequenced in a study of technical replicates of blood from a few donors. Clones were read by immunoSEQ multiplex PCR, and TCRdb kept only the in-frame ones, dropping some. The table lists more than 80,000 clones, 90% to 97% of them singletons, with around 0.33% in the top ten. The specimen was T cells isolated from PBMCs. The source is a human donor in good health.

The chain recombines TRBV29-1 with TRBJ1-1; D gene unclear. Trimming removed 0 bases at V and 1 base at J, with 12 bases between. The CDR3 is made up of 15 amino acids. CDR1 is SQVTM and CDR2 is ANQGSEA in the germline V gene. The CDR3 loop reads CSVEDKWEQNTEAFF. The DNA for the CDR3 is TGCAGCGTTGAAGATAAATGGGAGCAGAACACTGAAGCTTTCTTT. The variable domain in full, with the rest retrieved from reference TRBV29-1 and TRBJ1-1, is SAVISQKPSRDICQRGTSLTIQCQVDSQVTMMFWYRQQPGQSLTLIATANQGSEATYESGFVIDKFPISRPNLTFSTLTVSNMSPEDSSIYLCSVEDKWEQNTEAFFGQGTRLTVV.

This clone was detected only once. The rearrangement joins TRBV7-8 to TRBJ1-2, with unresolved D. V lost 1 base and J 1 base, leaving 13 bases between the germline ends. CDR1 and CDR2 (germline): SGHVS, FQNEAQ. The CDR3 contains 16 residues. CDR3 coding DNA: TGTGCCAGCAGCTTAGAGGGATTCCGGGGTAACTATGGCTACACCTTC. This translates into CASSLEGFRGNYGYTF.

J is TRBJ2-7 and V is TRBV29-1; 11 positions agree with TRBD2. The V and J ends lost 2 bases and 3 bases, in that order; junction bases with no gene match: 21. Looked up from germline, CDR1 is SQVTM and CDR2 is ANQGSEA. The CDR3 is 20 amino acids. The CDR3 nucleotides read TGCAGCGTTGAATCGCTAGCGGGAGGTACTAAAGAACCGGAAAACTACGAGCAGTACTTC. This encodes CSVESLAGGTKEPENYEQYF.

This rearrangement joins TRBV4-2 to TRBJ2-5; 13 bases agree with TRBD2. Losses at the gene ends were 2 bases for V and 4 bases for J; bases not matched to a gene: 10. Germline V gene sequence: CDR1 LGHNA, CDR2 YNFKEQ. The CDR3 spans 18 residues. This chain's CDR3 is CASSQHLLAGGGRETQYF. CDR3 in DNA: TGTGCCAGCAGCCAACACCTACTAGCGGGAGGGGGGCGAGAGACCCAGTACTTC.

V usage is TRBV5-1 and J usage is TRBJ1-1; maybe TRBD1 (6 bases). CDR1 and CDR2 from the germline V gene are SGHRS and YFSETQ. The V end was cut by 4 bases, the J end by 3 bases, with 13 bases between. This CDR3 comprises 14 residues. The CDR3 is CASSPRGGYTEAFF. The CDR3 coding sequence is TGCGCCAGCAGCCCCAGGGGAGGGTACACTGAAGCTTTCTTT. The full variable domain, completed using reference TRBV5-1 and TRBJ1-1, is KAGVTQTPRYLIKTRGQQVTLSCSPISGHRSVSWYQQTPGQGLQFLFEYFSETQRNKGNFPGRFSGRQFSNSRSEMNVSTLELGDSALYLCASSPRGGYTEAFFGQGTRLTVV.

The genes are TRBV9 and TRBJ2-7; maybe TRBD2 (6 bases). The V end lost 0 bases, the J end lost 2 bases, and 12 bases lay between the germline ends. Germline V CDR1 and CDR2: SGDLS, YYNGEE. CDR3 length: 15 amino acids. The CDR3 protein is CASSVGGRGPYEQYF. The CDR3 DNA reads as TGTGCCAGCAGCGTAGGTGGGCGGGGACCCTACGAGCAGTACTTC.

The CDR3 coding sequence is TGTGCCAGCAGCCCAACAGGGGGCTGGGGCTACACCTTC. It translates to CASSPTGGWGYTF. This rearrangement joins TRBV28 to TRBJ1-2; TRBD1 matches at 9 bases. Per the germline V gene, CDR1 is MDHEN and CDR2 is SYDVKM. V shed 6 bases and J 8 bases; nucleotides not matched to a gene: 7. This CDR3 is 13 amino acids long.

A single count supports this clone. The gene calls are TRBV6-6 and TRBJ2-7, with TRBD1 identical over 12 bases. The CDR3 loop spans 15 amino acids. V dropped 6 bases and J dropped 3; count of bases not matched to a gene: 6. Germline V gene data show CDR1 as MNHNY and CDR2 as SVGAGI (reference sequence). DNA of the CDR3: TGTGCCAGCAGCGGGACAGGGGGCATCCACTACGAGCAGTACTTC. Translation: CASSGTGGIHYEQYF.

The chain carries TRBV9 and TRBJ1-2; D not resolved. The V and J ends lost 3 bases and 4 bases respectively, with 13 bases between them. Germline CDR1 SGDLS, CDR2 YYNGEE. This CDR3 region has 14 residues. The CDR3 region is CASSAGSYSYGYTF. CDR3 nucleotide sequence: TGTGCCAGCAGCGCCGGGTCTTACTCCTATGGCTACACCTTC.

In DNA, the CDR3 is TGTGCCAGCAGCTTGGTAGACAGGGAATACAATGAGCAGTTCTTC. Protein product: CASSLVDREYNEQFF. The chain carries TRBV5-5 and TRBJ2-1; 7 bases fit TRBD1. From germline, CDR1 is SGHKS and CDR2 YYEKEE (reference sequence). After removal of 0 bases from V and 4 bases from J, the junction contained 4 bases not matched to a gene. This CDR3 has 15 amino acids.

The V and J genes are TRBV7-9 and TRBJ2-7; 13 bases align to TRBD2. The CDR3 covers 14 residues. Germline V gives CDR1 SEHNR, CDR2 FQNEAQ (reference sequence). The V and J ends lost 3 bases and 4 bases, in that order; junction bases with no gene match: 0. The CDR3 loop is CASSLGLAGYEQYF. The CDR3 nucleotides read TGTGCCAGCAGCTTGGGACTAGCGGGGTACGAGCAGTACTTC.